The 9 T cell receptor beta chains presented below share a single source sample, sequenced in a study of cytomegalovirus exposure and HLA in healthy donors. Vbeta (60) and Jbeta (13) primers were used in the PCR. Profiled with immunoSEQ multiplex PCR; TCRdb holds only in-frame clones, not every one. The sample has under 150,000 clones, approximately 68% seen once. The sequenced sample was PBMCs. The receptors here all came from a man aged 25-40 years in good health and CMV-seropositive.

V usage is TRBV6-1 and J usage is TRBJ2-1, with D possibly being TRBD2 (5 bases). Deletions cut 4 bases from V and 0 bases from J, with 13 bases between. Germline V CDR1 and CDR2: MNHNS, SASEGT. This CDR3 is 16 amino acids long. The CDR3 region is CASSGVRDSSYNEQFF. Here the CDR3 DNA reads TGTGCCAGCAGTGGGGTGAGGGATTCCTCCTACAATGAGCAGTTCTTC.

This clone was seen once. The V and J genes are TRBV7-2 and TRBJ2-1; TRBD2 matches at 13 bases. The V and J ends lost 4 bases and 0 bases, in that order; junction bases with no gene match: 0. Germline-derived CDR1 and CDR2 are SGHTA and FQGNSA. The CDR3 is 16 residues long. CDR3 DNA: TGTGCCAGCAGCTGGACTAGCGGGAGCTCCTACAATGAGCAGTTCTTC. Amino acids: CASSWTSGSSYNEQFF.

This chain joins TRBV14 and TRBJ2-7; the match to TRBD1 covers 9 bases. CDR3 length: 13 residues. With 5 bases clipped from V and 6 bases from J, the junction kept 5 bases outside the gene matches. CDR1 is SGHDN, CDR2 FVKESK, per germline. The CDR3 region is CASSTYRGLEQYF. The CDR3 DNA reads TGTGCCAGCAGCACCTACAGGGGGCTCGAGCAGTACTTC.

V usage is TRBV7-2 and J usage is TRBJ2-3; 9 nucleotides line up with TRBD2. This CDR3 spans 14 amino acids. Germline CDR1 and CDR2: SGHTA and FQGNSA. Unmatched junction bases numbered 6, after V lost 7 bases and J lost 4 bases. The DNA of the CDR3 is TGTGCCAGCACCCCGGGACTAGCATCAGATACGCAGTATTTT. Translated: CASTPGLASDTQYF.

The V gene is TRBV7-9, the J gene TRBJ2-3; 9 nucleotides agree with TRBD2. Germline V CDR1 and CDR2: SEHNR, FQNEAQ (reference sequence). The CDR3 has 17 amino acids. The V and J ends lost 3 bases and 5 bases, in that order; junction bases with no gene match: 12. CDR3 region: CASSLVGLAITGDTQYF. The CDR3 region has the DNA TGTGCCAGCAGCTTGGTAGGACTAGCGATCACGGGAGATACGCAGTATTTT.

A few counts support this clone. J is TRBJ2-1 and V is TRBV6-5, with TRBD2 matching over 9 bases. This CDR3 has 14 amino acids. V lost 6 bases to trimming and J lost 6 bases; unmatched junction nucleotides: 6. CDR1 MNHEY and CDR2 SVGAGI come from the germline V gene. The CDR3 protein is CASSRGTSLNEQFF. CDR3 coding DNA: TGTGCCAGCAGCCGAGGGACTAGCCTCAATGAGCAGTTCTTC.

J is TRBJ2-7 and V is TRBV9; 11 positions agree with TRBD2. V lost 0 bases to trimming and J lost 2 bases; unmatched junction nucleotides: 10. In germline, CDR1 is SGDLS, CDR2 YYNGEE. The CDR3 runs to 18 residues. CDR3 nucleotides: TGTGCCAGCAGCGTAGGTAATAGCGGGAGGGGGAAGGCCTACGAGCAGTACTTC. The encoded protein is CASSVGNSGRGKAYEQYF. The entire variable domain, with the rest obtained from reference TRBV9 and TRBJ2-7, is as follows: DSGVTQTPKHLITATGQRVTLRCSPRSGDLSVYWYQQSLDQGLQFLIQYYNGEERAKGNILERFSAQQFPDLHSELNLSSLELGDSALYFCASSVGNSGRGKAYEQYFGPGTRLTVT.

The chain has TRBV6-5 and TRBJ1-1, with unresolved D. Germline V gene sequence: CDR1 MNHEY, CDR2 SVGAGI. Deletions cut 7 bases from V and 1 base from J, with 10 bases between. The CDR3 extends over 13 amino acids. The CDR3 DNA sequence: TGTGCCAGCAAAACAGAGTGGAACACTGAAGCTTTCTTT. As protein: CASKTEWNTEAFF.

As for this clone: The same CDR3 can be traced to other DNA sequences in this sample. The chain combines TRBV28 with TRBJ2-2; TRBD1 matches at 7 bases. The CDR3 is 14 residues long. Germline trimming cut 7 bases from V and 4 bases from J; bases unmatched to any gene: 6. Germline values: CDR1 MDHEN, CDR2 SYDVKM. CDR3 protein: CASIQTGFTGELFF. The DNA of the CDR3 is TGTGCCAGCATTCAGACAGGGTTCACCGGGGAGCTGTTTTTT.